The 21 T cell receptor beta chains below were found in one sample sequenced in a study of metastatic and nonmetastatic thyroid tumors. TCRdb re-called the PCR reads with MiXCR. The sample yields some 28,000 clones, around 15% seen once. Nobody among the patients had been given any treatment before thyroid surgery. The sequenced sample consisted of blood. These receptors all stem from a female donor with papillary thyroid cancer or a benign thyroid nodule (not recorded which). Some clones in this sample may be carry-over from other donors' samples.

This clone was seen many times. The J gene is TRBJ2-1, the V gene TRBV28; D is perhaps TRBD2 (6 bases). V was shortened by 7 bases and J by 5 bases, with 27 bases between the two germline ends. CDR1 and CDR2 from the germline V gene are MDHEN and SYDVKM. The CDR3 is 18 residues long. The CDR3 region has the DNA TGTGCCAGCATCCCTAGCCGATCCACAGCGGGCCACAACAATGAGCAGTTCTTC. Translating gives CASIPSRSTAGHNNEQFF.

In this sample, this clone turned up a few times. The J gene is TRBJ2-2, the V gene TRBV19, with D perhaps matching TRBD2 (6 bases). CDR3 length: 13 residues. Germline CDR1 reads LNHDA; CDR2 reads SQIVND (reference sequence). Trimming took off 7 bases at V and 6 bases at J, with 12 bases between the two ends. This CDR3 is CASTIGGAGELFF. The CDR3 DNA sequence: TGTGCCAGTACCATTGGAGGGGCCGGGGAGCTGTTTTTT.

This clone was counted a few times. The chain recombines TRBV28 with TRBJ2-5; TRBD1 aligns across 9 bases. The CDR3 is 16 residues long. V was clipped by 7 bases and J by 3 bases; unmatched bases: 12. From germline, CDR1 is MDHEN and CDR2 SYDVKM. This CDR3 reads CASNKQGAQWKETQYF. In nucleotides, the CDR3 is TGTGCCAGCAACAAACAGGGGGCCCAGTGGAAAGAGACCCAGTACTTC.

The CDR3 nucleotides read TGTGCCACCAGTGATTTGGAGAAGGGGGTTTCTGGAAACACCATATATTTT. This translates into CATSDLEKGVSGNTIYF. V and J are TRBV24-1 and TRBJ1-3, with D perhaps matching TRBD1 (6 bases). This CDR3 has 17 amino acids. V lost 0 bases to trimming and J lost 1 base, with 12 bases between them. Germline lookup yields CDR1 KGHDR and CDR2 SFDVKD.

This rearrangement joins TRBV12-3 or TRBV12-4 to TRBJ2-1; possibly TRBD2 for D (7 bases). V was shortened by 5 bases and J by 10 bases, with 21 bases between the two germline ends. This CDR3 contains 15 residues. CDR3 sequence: CASSPQVGGGGEQFF. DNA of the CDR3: TGTGCCAGCAGTCCCCAGGTTGGGGGAGGGGGAGAGCAGTTCTTC.

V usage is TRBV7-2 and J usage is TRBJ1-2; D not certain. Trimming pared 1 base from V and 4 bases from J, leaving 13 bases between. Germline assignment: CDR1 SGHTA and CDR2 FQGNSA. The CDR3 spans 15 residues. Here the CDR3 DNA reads TGTGCCAGCAGCTTAGAGTCCCACAGAAGCTATGGCTACACCTTC. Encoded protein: CASSLESHRSYGYTF.

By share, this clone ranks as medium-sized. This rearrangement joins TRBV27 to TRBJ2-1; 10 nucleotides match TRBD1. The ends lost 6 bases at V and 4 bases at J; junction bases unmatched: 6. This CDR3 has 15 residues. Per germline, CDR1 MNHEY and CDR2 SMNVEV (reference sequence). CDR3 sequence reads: CASRLTGQGYNEQFF. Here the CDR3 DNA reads TGTGCCAGCAGGCTAACGGGACAGGGGTACAATGAGCAGTTCTTC.

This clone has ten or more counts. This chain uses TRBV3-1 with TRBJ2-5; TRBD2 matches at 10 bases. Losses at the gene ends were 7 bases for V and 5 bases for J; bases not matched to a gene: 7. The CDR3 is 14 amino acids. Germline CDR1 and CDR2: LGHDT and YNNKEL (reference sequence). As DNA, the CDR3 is TGTGCCAGCACCCCGGGACTAGCGACCGAGACCCAGTACTTC. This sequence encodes CASTPGLATETQYF.

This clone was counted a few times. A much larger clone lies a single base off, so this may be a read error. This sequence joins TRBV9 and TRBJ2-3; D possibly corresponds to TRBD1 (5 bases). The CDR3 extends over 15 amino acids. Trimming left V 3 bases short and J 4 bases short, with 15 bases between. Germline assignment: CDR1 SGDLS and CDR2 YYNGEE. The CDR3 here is CASSAPTVGPDTQYF. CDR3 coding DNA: TGTGCCAGCAGCGCCCCGACAGTGGGCCCAGATACGCAGTATTTT.

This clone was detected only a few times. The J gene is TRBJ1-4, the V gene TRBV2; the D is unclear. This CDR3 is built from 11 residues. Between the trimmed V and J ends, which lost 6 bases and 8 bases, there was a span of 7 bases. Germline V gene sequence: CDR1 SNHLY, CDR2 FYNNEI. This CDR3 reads CASSGGEKLFF. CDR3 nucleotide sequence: TGTGCCAGCAGCGGAGGGGAAAAACTGTTTTTT.

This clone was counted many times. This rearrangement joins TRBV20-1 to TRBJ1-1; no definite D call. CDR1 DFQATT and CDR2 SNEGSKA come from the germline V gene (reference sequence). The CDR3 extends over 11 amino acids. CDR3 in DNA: TGCAGCTCCATTCTACACACTGAAGCTTTCTTT. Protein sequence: CSSILHTEAFF.

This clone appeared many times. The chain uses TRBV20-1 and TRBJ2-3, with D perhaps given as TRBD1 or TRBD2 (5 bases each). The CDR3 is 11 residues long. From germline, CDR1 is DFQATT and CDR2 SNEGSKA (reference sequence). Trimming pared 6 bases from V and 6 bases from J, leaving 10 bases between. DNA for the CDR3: TGCAGTGCCCCCTGGGGGGATACGCAGTATTTT. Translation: CSAPWGDTQYF.

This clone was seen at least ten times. CDR3 coding DNA: TGTGCCAGCTGGGTCGGGGGCACTGAAGCTTTCTTT. This codes for CASWVGGTEAFF. The rearrangement links TRBV7-9 to TRBJ1-1; tentatively, D is TRBD1 (5 bases). CDR1 is SEHNR, CDR2 FQNEAQ, per germline (reference sequence). CDR3 size: 12 residues. The V end lost 8 bases, the J end lost 4 bases, and 11 bases lay between the germline ends. The full variable domain, with the rest looked up from reference TRBV7-9 and TRBJ1-1, is DTGVSQNPRHKITKRGQNVTFRCDPISEHNRLYWYRQTLGQGPEFLTYFQNEAQLEKSRLLSDRFSAERPKGSFSTLEIQRTEQGDSAMYLCASWVGGTEAFFGQGTRLTVV.

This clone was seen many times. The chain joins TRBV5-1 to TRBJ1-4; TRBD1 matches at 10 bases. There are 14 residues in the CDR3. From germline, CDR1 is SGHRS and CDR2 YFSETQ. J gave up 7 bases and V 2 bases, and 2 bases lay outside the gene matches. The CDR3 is CASSLGTGVEKLFF. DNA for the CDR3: TGCGCCAGCAGCTTAGGGACAGGGGTTGAAAAACTGTTTTTT.

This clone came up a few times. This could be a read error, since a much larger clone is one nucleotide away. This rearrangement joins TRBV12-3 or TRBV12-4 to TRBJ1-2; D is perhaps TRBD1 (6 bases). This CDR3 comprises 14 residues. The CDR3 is CASRYGGAHYGYTF. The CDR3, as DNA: TGTGCCAGCAGGTACGGGGGGGCTCACTATGGCTACACCTTT.

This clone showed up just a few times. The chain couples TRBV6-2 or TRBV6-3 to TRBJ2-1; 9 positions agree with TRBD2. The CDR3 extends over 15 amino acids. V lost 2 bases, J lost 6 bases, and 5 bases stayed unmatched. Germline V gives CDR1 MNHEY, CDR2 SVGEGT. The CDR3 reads CASSYGGRVGNEQFF. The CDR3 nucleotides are TGTGCCAGCAGTTACGGCGGGAGGGTCGGCAATGAGCAGTTCTTC.

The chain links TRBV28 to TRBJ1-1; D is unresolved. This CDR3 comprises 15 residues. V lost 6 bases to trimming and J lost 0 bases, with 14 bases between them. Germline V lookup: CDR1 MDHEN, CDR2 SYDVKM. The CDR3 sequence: CASSRKTLMNTEAFF. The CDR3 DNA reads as TGTGCCAGCAGCCGAAAGACCCTAATGAACACTGAAGCTTTCTTT.

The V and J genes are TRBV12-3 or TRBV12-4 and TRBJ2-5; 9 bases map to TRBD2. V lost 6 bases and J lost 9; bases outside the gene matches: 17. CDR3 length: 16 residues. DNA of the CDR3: TGTGCCAGCAGCCCCTCCGGAGCGGGAGGACGGGAGGCCCAGTACTTC. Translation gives CASSPSGAGGREAQYF.

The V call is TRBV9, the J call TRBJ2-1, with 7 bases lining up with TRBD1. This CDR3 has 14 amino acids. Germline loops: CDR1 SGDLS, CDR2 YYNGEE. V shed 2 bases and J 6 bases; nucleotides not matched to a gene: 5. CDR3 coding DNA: TGTGCCAGCAGCGTGAGGGGGCTGGGCAATGAGCAGTTCTTC. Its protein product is CASSVRGLGNEQFF.

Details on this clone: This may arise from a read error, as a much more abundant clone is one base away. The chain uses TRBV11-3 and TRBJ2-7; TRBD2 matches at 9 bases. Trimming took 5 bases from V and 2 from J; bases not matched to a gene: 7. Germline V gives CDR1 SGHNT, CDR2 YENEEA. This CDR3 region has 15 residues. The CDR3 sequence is CASSPTGGGAYEQYF. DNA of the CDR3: TGTGCCAGCAGCCCTACTGGCGGGGGGGCCTACGAGCAGTACTTC. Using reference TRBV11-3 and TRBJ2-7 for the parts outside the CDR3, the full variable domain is EAGVVQSPRYKIIEKKQPVAFWCNPISGHNTLYWYLQNLGQGPELLIRYENEEAVDDSQLPKDRFSAERLKGVDSTLKIQPAELGDSAVYLCASSPTGGGAYEQYFGPGTRLTVT.

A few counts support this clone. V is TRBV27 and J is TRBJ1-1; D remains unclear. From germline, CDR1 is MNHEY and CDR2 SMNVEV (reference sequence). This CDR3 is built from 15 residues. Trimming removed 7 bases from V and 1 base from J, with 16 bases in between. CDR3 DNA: TGTGCCAGCAACCTTCATAAGGCGACGAACACTGAAGCTTTCTTT. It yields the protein CASNLHKATNTEAFF.